One sample yielded the 16 T cell receptor beta chains listed below, sequenced in a study of shared clonotypes between healthy human individuals. Repertoires were generated with immunoSEQ multiplex PCR, while TCRdb's copy carries only in-frame clones and drops some. The repertoire has 2 million or so clones, 95% of them found once; the top ten carry 0.1% to 0.15%. Specimen: naive CD4+ T cells sorted from blood. Subset defined: CD45RA+ positively selected. These TCRs come from a man between 18 and 29 years old in good health.

The J gene is TRBJ1-2, the V gene TRBV4-1; D is possibly TRBD1 (5 bases). V was trimmed by 0 bases and J by 4 bases, leaving 12 bases between them. Germline V gives CDR1 MGHRA, CDR2 YSYEKL. The CDR3 is made up of 15 amino acids. CDR3 sequence (DNA): TGCGCCAGCAGCCAAGAAAGGGACCGGGCCTATGGCTACACCTTC. It codes for CASSQERDRAYGYTF.

The chain combines TRBV11-2 with TRBJ2-7; 8 bases fit TRBD2. Trimming took 1 base from V and 6 from J; bases not matched to a gene: 5. The CDR3 contains 14 residues. Germline assignment: CDR1 SGHAT and CDR2 FQNNGV. The CDR3 loop reads CASSLGGLVPEQYF. CDR3 in DNA: TGTGCCAGCAGCTTAGGGGGACTAGTTCCCGAGCAGTACTTC.

The rearrangement links TRBV2 to TRBJ1-6; D possibly corresponds to TRBD1 (5 bases). The CDR3 contains 16 residues. Germline V gene data show CDR1 as SNHLY and CDR2 as FYNNEI. The V end was cut by 6 bases, the J end by 8 bases, with 20 bases between. CDR3 sequence: CASRAGRTLIHSPLHF. The CDR3 DNA follows: TGTGCCAGCAGGGCGGGACGGACTTTAATCCATTCACCCCTCCACTTT. Based on the CDR3 plus reference TRBV2 and TRBJ1-6, the full variable domain is EPEVTQTPSHQVTQMGQEVILRCVPISNHLYFYWYRQILGQKVEFLVSFYNNEISEKSEIFDDQFSVERPDGSNFTLKIRSTKLEDSAMYFCASRAGRTLIHSPLHFGNGTRLTVT.

V gene TRBV5-4 combines with J gene TRBJ2-3; a possible D gene is TRBD2 (5 bases). Germline assignment: CDR1 SGHNT and CDR2 YYREEE (reference sequence). The CDR3 extends over 15 amino acids. Trimming pared 3 bases from V and 0 bases from J, leaving 11 bases between. The CDR3 coding sequence is TGTGCCAGCAGCTGGGCGGGCCTAAGCACAGATACGCAGTATTTT. It codes for CASSWAGLSTDTQYF.

A word on this clone: Additional DNA sequences in this sample encode the identical CDR3. The gene calls are TRBV7-9 and TRBJ1-5; TRBD1 is a possible D gene (6 bases). Between the trimmed V and J ends, which lost 4 bases and 3 bases, there was a span of 10 bases. Germline V gives CDR1 SEHNR, CDR2 FQNEAQ (reference sequence). The CDR3 is 14 amino acids. CDR3: CASSSGQPNQPQHF. The CDR3 bases are TGTGCCAGCAGCTCCGGACAGCCCAATCAGCCCCAGCATTTT.

Points on this clone: Other DNA sequences in the sample encode the same CDR3. This sequence joins TRBV6-6 and TRBJ2-7; D not certain. The CDR3 length is 13 residues. Trimming pared 2 bases from V and 0 bases from J, leaving 5 bases between. Germline loops: CDR1 MNHNY, CDR2 SVGAGI (reference sequence). In DNA form, the CDR3 reads TGTGCCAGCAGTTACACCCCCTCCTACGAGCAGTACTTC. Protein product: CASSYTPSYEQYF.

This clone was observed a single time. The J gene is TRBJ2-2, the V gene TRBV18; D is possibly TRBD1 (6 bases). V was trimmed by 3 bases and J by 4 bases, leaving 12 bases between them. Looked up from germline, CDR1 is KGHSH and CDR2 is LQKENI. The CDR3 sequence is 15 residues long. The CDR3 region has the DNA TGTGCCAGCTCACCTCAGGGGCAAGGCACCGGGGAGCTGTTTTTT. It specifies CASSPQGQGTGELFF.

V is TRBV30 and J is TRBJ1-5, with D unresolved. The ends were cut back, 0 bases at V and 8 bases at J, with 8 bases in the middle. Germline V gives CDR1 GTSNPN, CDR2 SVGIG (reference sequence). The CDR3 loop spans 12 amino acids. As DNA, the CDR3 is TGTGCCTGGAGTGTAGGTGAGGAGCCCCAGCATTTT. It codes for CAWSVGEEPQHF.

This chain uses TRBV10-3 with TRBJ1-4; D is unresolved. The CDR3 consists of 12 residues. CDR1 ENHRY and CDR2 SYGVKD come from the germline V gene. V lost 7 bases to trimming and J lost 5 bases, with 8 bases between them. CDR3 in amino acids: CAIKNQNEKLFF. CDR3 coding DNA: TGTGCCATCAAAAATCAGAATGAAAAACTGTTTTTT.

This chain links TRBV14 with TRBJ2-5, with D unresolved. The CDR3 is 15 residues long. Looked up from germline, CDR1 is SGHDN and CDR2 is FVKESK. The V end lost 3 bases, the J end lost 3 bases, and 14 bases lay between the germline ends. The CDR3 DNA reads as TGTGCCAGCAGCCATCTAGGGAAGGGTGAAGAGACCCAGTACTTC. Translating gives CASSHLGKGEETQYF.

The table lists this clone with a count of one. The gene calls are TRBV7-9 and TRBJ2-1, with 11 bases that match TRBD2. The CDR3 extends over 16 amino acids. Losses at the gene ends were 6 bases for V and 7 bases for J; bases not matched to a gene: 11. Per germline, CDR1 SEHNR and CDR2 FQNEAQ (reference sequence). The CDR3 DNA sequence: TGTGCCAGCAGTTCAATGACTAGCGGGGCAGGGAATGAGCAGTTCTTC. The encoded protein is CASSSMTSGAGNEQFF.

To note about this clone: The sample contains more than one DNA sequence encoding this CDR3. The chain is built from TRBV27 and TRBJ1-2, with D uncertain. Germline CDR1 reads MNHEY; CDR2 reads SMNVEV (reference sequence). The CDR3 has 13 amino acids. V lost 3 bases, J lost 0 bases, and 5 bases lay in between. CDR3 sequence: CASSLTPNYGYTF. CDR3 in DNA: TGTGCCAGCAGTTTGACACCTAACTATGGCTACACCTTC.

The J gene is TRBJ2-2, the V gene TRBV7-9; either TRBD1 or TRBD2 may fit D (6 bases each). In germline, CDR1 is SEHNR, CDR2 FQNEAQ (reference sequence). The CDR3 extends over 15 amino acids. V lost 2 bases and J lost 4, with 11 bases in between. The CDR3 reads CASSLPGAGTGELFF. CDR3 bases: TGTGCCAGCAGCTTACCGGGGGCGGGCACCGGGGAGCTGTTTTTT. Using reference TRBV7-9 and TRBJ2-2 for the parts outside the CDR3, the full variable domain is DTGVSQNPRHKITKRGQNVTFRCDPISEHNRLYWYRQTLGQGPEFLTYFQNEAQLEKSRLLSDRFSAERPKGSFSTLEIQRTEQGDSAMYLCASSLPGAGTGELFFGEGSRLTVL.

The rearrangement links TRBV6-5 to TRBJ2-1; 7 nucleotides align to TRBD2. Unmatched junction bases numbered 8, after V lost 6 bases and J lost 6 bases. Germline CDR1 MNHEY, CDR2 SVGAGI. This CDR3 is built from 14 residues. The CDR3 coding sequence is TGTGCCAGCAGCCGCTCGGGGGGATCCAATGAGCAGTTCTTC. This translates into CASSRSGGSNEQFF.

The gene calls are TRBV29-1 and TRBJ2-3, with D possibly TRBD2 on 6 matching bases. Germline loops: CDR1 SQVTM, CDR2 ANQGSEA. CDR3 length equals 16 residues. The V and J ends lost 1 base and 2 bases respectively, with 16 bases between them. In DNA, the CDR3 is TGCAGCGTTGAAGTCGTTGGCGGGGATACCACAGATACGCAGTATTTT. This gives the protein CSVEVVGGDTTDTQYF.

The rearrangement uses TRBV7-2 and TRBJ2-7, with D possibly called TRBD1 or TRBD2 (5 bases each). V lost 5 bases to trimming and J lost 0 bases, with 11 bases between them. Germline V CDR1 and CDR2: SGHTA, FQGNSA. The CDR3 totals 14 residues. The CDR3 DNA follows: TGTGCCAGCAGCCGGGACGTAAGCTCCTACGAGCAGTACTTC. Translation: CASSRDVSSYEQYF.